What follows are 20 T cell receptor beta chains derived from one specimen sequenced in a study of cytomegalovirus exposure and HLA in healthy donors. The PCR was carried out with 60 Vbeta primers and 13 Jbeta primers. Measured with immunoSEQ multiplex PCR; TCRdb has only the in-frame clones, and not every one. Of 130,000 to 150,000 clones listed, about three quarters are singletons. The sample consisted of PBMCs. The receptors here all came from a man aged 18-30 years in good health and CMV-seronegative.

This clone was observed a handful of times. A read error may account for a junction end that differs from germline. CDR3 DNA sequence: TGCGCCAGCAGCTTGGCAGGACAGGCGGGACAGGATTTT. Its protein product is CASSLAGQAGQDF. The chain couples TRBV5-1 to TRBJ2-3; 8 positions match TRBD1. The CDR3 contains 13 residues. The germline V gene has CDR1 SGHRS and CDR2 YFSETQ.

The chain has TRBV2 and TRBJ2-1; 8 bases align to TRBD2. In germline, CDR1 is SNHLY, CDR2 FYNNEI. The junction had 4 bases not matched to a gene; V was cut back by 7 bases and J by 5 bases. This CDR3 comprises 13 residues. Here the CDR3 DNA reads TGTGCCAGCAAGGGGACTAGACACAATGAGCAGTTCTTC. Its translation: CASKGTRHNEQFF. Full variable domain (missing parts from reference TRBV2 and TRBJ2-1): EPEVTQTPSHQVTQMGQEVILRCVPISNHLYFYWYRQILGQKVEFLVSFYNNEISEKSEIFDDQFSVERPDGSNFTLKIRSTKLEDSAMYFCASKGTRHNEQFFGPGTRLTVL.

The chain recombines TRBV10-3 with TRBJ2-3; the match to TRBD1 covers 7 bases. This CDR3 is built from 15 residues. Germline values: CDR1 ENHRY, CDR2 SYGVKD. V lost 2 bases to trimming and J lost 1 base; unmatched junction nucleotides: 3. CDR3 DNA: TGTGCCATCAGTGAGGGACAGGCGGGCACAGATACGCAGTATTTT. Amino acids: CAISEGQAGTDTQYF.

CDR3 residues: CASSKCEEQFF. DNA for the CDR3: TGTGCCAGCAGCAAATGCGAAGAGCAGTTCTTC. The V and J genes are TRBV21-1 and TRBJ2-1; TRBD2 reflects the table's D call only, with no check against the DNA. TRBV21-1 is recorded as a pseudogene. The CDR3 runs 11 residues.

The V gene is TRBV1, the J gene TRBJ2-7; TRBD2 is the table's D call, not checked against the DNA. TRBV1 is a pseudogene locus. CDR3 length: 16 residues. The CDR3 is CTSSQRTSGRCDEQYF. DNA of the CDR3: TGCACCAGCAGCCAGCGGACTAGCGGGAGATGTGACGAGCAGTACTTC.

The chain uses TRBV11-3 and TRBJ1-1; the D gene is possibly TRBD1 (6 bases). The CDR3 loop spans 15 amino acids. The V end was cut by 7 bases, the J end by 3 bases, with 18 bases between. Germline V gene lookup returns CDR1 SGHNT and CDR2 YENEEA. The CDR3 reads CASNPQGRWHTEAFF. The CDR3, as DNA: TGTGCCAGCAACCCACAGGGCAGGTGGCACACTGAAGCTTTCTTT.

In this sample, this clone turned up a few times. CDR3 sequence: CASSLGPTGGGTDTQYF. In DNA, the CDR3 is TGTGCCAGCAGCTTGGGCCCCACAGGGGGGGGTACAGATACGCAGTATTTT. This chain joins TRBV5-5 and TRBJ2-3, with TRBD1 as a possible D gene (8 bases). V dropped 0 bases and J dropped 3 bases, with 17 bases sitting between them. The germline CDR1 and CDR2 sequences are SGHKS and YYEKEE (reference sequence). This CDR3 region has 17 residues.

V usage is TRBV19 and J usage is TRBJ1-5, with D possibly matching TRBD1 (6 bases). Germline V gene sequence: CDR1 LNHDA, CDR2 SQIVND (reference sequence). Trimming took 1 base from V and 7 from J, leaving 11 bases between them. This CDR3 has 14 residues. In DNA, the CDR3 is TGTGCCAGTAGTATAGGGACAGCGGGACAGCCCCAGCATTTT. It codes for CASSIGTAGQPQHF.

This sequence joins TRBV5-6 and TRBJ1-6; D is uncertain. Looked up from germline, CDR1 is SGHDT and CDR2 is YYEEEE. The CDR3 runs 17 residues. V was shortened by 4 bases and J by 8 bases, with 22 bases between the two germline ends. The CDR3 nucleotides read TGTGCCAGCAGCCATCTCGCCACCCGCGTCTCGGATTCACCCCTCCACTTT. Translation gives CASSHLATRVSDSPLHF.

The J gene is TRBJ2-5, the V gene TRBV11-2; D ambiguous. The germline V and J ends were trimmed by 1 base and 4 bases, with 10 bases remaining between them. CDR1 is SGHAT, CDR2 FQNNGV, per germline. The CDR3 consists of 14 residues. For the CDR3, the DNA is TGTGCCAGCAGCTTAGTTGCGTTCTCAGAGACCCAGTACTTC. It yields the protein CASSLVAFSETQYF. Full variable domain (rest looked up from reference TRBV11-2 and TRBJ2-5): EAGVAQSPRYKIIEKRQSVAFWCNPISGHATLYWYQQILGQGPKLLIQFQNNGVVDDSQLPKDRFSAERLKGVDSTLKIQPAKLEDSAVYLCASSLVAFSETQYFGPGTRLLVL.

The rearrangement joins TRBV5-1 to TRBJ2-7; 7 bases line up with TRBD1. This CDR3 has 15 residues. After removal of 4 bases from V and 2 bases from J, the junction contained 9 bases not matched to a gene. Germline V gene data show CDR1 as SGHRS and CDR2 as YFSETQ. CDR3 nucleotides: TGCGCCAGCAGCAGTCGGGACAGCCATCCCTACGAGCAGTACTTC. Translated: CASSSRDSHPYEQYF.

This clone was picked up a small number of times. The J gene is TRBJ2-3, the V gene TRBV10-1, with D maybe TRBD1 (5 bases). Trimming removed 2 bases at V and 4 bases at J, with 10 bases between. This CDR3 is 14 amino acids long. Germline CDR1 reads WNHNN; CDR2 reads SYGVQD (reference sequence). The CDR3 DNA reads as TGCGCCAGCAGTGAGCCCAGACAGCCAGATACGCAGTATTTT. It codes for CASSEPRQPDTQYF.

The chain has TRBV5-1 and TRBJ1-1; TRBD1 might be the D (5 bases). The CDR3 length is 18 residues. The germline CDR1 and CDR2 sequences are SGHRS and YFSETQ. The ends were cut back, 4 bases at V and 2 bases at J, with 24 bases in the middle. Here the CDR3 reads CASSVSGGTRGLNTEAFF. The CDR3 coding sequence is TGCGCCAGCAGCGTCTCGGGGGGAACACGGGGCTTAAACACTGAAGCTTTCTTT.

CDR3 amino acids: CASGRLASVGNEQFF. CDR3 coding DNA: TGTGCCAGCGGCAGACTAGCCTCTGTGGGCAATGAGCAGTTCTTC. The chain uses TRBV2 and TRBJ2-1; 7 bases align to TRBD2. V gave up 8 bases and J gave up 6 bases; unmatched junction bases: 13. CDR1 and CDR2 (germline): SNHLY, FYNNEI. There are 15 residues in the CDR3.

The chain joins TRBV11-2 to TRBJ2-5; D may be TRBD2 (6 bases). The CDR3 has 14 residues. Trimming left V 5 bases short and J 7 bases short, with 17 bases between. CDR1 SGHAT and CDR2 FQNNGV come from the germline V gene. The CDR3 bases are TGTGCCAGCAGCGTTGCGGGGACCCTGGGGACCCAGTACTTC. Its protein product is CASSVAGTLGTQYF.

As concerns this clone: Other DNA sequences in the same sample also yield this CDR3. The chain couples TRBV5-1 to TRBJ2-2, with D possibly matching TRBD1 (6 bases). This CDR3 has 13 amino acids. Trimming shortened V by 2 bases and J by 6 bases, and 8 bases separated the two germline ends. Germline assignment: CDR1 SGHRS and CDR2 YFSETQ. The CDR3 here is CASSFAGAGELFF. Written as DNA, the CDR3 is TGCGCCAGCAGCTTCGCAGGGGCCGGGGAGCTGTTTTTT.

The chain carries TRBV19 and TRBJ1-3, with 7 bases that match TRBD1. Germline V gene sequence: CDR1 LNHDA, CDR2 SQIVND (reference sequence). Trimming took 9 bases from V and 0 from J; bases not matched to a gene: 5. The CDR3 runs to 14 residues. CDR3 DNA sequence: TGTGCCAGCAAGACAGGGCCCTCTGGAAACACCATATATTTT. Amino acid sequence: CASKTGPSGNTIYF.

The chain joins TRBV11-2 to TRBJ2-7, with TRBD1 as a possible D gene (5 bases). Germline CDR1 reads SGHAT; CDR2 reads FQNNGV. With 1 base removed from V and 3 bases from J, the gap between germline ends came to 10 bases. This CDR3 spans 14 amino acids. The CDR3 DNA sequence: TGTGCCAGCAGCTTAGGGCAGGGAAACTACGAGCAGTACTTC. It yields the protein CASSLGQGNYEQYF.

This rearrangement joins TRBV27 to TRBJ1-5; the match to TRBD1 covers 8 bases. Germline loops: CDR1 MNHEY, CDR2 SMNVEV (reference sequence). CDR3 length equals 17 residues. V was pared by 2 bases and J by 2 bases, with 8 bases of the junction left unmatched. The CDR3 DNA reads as TGTGCCAGCAGTTTAAGGGCAGGGGGCCTCGGCAATCAGCCCCAGCATTTT. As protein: CASSLRAGGLGNQPQHF.

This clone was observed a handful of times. CDR3 protein: CASSTDGQAATYGYTF. The CDR3 DNA sequence: TGTGCCAGCAGTACCGATGGACAGGCGGCTACCTATGGCTACACCTTC. The chain combines TRBV2 with TRBJ1-2, with 7 bases matching TRBD1. CDR1 is SNHLY, CDR2 FYNNEI, per germline. Trimming took 5 bases from V and 4 from J; bases not matched to a gene: 13. The CDR3 runs to 16 residues. Full variable domain (remainder filled in from reference TRBV2 and TRBJ1-2): EPEVTQTPSHQVTQMGQEVILRCVPISNHLYFYWYRQILGQKVEFLVSFYNNEISEKSEIFDDQFSVERPDGSNFTLKIRSTKLEDSAMYFCASSTDGQAATYGYTFGSGTRLTVV.